One and the same sample provided the 25 T cell receptor beta chains below, sequenced in a study of blood T cell repertoires in COVID-19. Produced via immunoSEQ multiplex PCR; TCRdb's table is partial and in-frame only. The data hold approximately 170,000 clones, with 80% to 90% observed a single time. Specimen: peripheral blood. The source is a woman aged 55-70 years with COVID-19, enrolled during active disease.

V usage is TRBV5-4 and J usage is TRBJ2-1; 8 positions match TRBD1. CDR3 length equals 17 residues. V lost 0 bases and J lost 4; bases outside the gene matches: 9. Germline-derived CDR1 and CDR2 are SGHNT and YYREEE (reference sequence). This CDR3 is CASSLGQGPIPYNEQFF. The CDR3 DNA reads as TGTGCCAGCAGCTTGGGACAGGGGCCAATCCCTTACAATGAGCAGTTCTTC.

The chain joins TRBV12-3 or TRBV12-4 to TRBJ1-4; a weak D match, TRBD1 (6 bases). V dropped 8 bases and J dropped 3 bases, with 10 bases sitting between them. The CDR3 extends over 13 amino acids. The CDR3 coding sequence is TGTGCCAGCTTCAGGGGACCTAATGAAAAACTGTTTTTT. Protein product: CASFRGPNEKLFF.

The rearrangement uses TRBV4-1 and TRBJ1-1; 11 bases align to TRBD1. There are 14 residues in the CDR3. Germline V gives CDR1 MGHRA, CDR2 YSYEKL. The junction had 7 bases not matched to a gene; V was cut back by 8 bases and J by 5 bases. The CDR3 protein is CASSLRDRGTEAFF. The CDR3 region has the DNA TGCGCCAGCTCCCTCCGGGACAGGGGGACTGAAGCTTTCTTT.

V is TRBV25-1 and J is TRBJ2-6; 7 bases map to TRBD1. Unmatched junction bases numbered 2, after V lost 0 bases and J lost 0 bases. Germline V gene lookup returns CDR1 MGHDK and CDR2 SYGVNS. The CDR3 has 17 residues. CDR3 loop: CASSEYQGDSGANVLTF. CDR3 DNA: TGTGCCAGCAGTGAATACCAGGGGGACTCTGGGGCCAACGTCCTGACTTTC. Complete variable domain (other parts from reference TRBV25-1 and TRBJ2-6): EADIYQTPRYLVIGTGKKITLECSQTMGHDKMYWYQQDPGMELHLIHYSYGVNSTEKGDLSSESTVSRIRTEHFPLTLESARPSHTSQYLCASSEYQGDSGANVLTFGAGSRLTVL.

This chain joins TRBV19 and TRBJ2-5, with D perhaps TRBD2 (5 bases). Germline CDR1 reads LNHDA; CDR2 reads SQIVND (reference sequence). This CDR3 is 11 amino acids long. The ends were cut back, 9 bases at V and 1 base at J, with 6 bases in the middle. As DNA, the CDR3 is TGTGCCAGCGGGGTCCAAGAGACCCAGTACTTC. It codes for CASGVQETQYF.

This clone was seen a single time. The J gene is TRBJ2-6, the V gene TRBV19; TRBD1 matches at 7 bases. V shed 6 bases and J 2 bases; nucleotides not matched to a gene: 7. The germline V gene has CDR1 LNHDA and CDR2 SQIVND (reference sequence). The CDR3 totals 16 residues. The CDR3 sequence is CASSHRQGAGANVLTF. The CDR3 DNA reads TGTGCCAGTAGCCATCGACAGGGTGCTGGGGCCAACGTCCTGACTTTC.

The chain combines TRBV6-5 with TRBJ2-5; 12 nucleotides match TRBD2. The CDR3 runs 14 residues. Germline CDR1 MNHEY, CDR2 SVGAGI. Here the CDR3 reads CSSGRAHLQETQYF. In DNA form, the CDR3 reads TGTTCTAGCGGGAGGGCCCATTTACAAGAGACCCAGTACTTC.

DNA of the CDR3: TGTGCCAGCAGCCGGGCGATTTTGGCTTTCTTT. This translates into CASSRAILAFF. The rearrangement uses TRBV6-2 or TRBV6-3 and TRBJ1-1; no definite D call. The germline gives CDR1 MNHEY, CDR2 SVGEGT. V was cut by 6 bases and J by 11 bases, with 13 bases left in between. The CDR3 has 11 amino acids.

This clone is a singleton in its sample. The chain couples TRBV15 to TRBJ2-1; TRBD1 aligns across 10 bases. The V and J ends lost 1 base and 6 bases, in that order; junction bases with no gene match: 6. Germline CDR1 is LNHNV and CDR2 is YYDKDF (reference sequence). There are 16 residues in the CDR3. The CDR3 DNA reads as TGTGCCACCAGCAGAGTGGGGGGACAGGGGAGCAATGAGCAGTTCTTC. It yields the protein CATSRVGGQGSNEQFF.

A few counts support this clone. This chain links TRBV19 with TRBJ1-3; TRBD1 might be the D (6 bases). Germline V gene lookup returns CDR1 LNHDA and CDR2 SQIVND (reference sequence). V shed 1 base and J shed 0 bases, with 10 bases lying between them. The CDR3 is 16 amino acids. CDR3 coding DNA: TGTGCCAGTAGTATAGTCCGGGACACCTCTGGAAACACCATATATTTT. Its protein is CASSIVRDTSGNTIYF.

The chain carries TRBV13 and TRBJ2-3; D ambiguous. V dropped 5 bases and J dropped 2 bases, with 5 bases sitting between them. The CDR3 is made up of 12 amino acids. Germline-derived CDR1 and CDR2 are PRHDT and FYEKMQ (reference sequence). The CDR3 DNA is TGTGCCAGCAGCCCGTACACAGATACGCAGTATTTT. Translation: CASSPYTDTQYF.

This clone has a single count. V usage is TRBV6-5 and J usage is TRBJ2-7; maybe TRBD2 (5 bases). Trimming cost V 1 base and J 6 bases, with 10 bases left between them. The CDR3 is made up of 13 amino acids. Germline-derived CDR1 and CDR2 are MNHEY and SVGAGI. The CDR3 protein is CASSYFEGAEQYF. CDR3 nucleotide sequence: TGTGCCAGCAGTTACTTCGAGGGAGCCGAGCAGTACTTC.

This clone was seen a single time. This chain uses TRBV5-1 with TRBJ2-7, with 9 bases lining up with TRBD1. This CDR3 has 14 amino acids. V shed 4 bases and J 4 bases; nucleotides not matched to a gene: 6. In germline, CDR1 is SGHRS, CDR2 YFSETQ. The CDR3 is CASSVGQGIYEQYF. DNA of the CDR3: TGCGCCAGCAGCGTGGGACAGGGAATATACGAGCAGTACTTC.

This chain uses TRBV19 with TRBJ1-3, with TRBD1 matching 7 bases. The CDR3 covers 16 residues. CDR1 and CDR2 (germline): LNHDA, SQIVND (reference sequence). Losses at the gene ends were 3 bases for V and 0 bases for J; bases not matched to a gene: 5. CDR3 sequence: CASSIGTDYSGNTIYF. Here the CDR3 DNA reads TGTGCCAGTAGTATTGGGACAGACTACTCTGGAAACACCATATATTTT.

The chain employs TRBV5-1 and TRBJ2-6; a weak D match, TRBD2 (5 bases). The CDR3 totals 14 residues. Germline CDR1 and CDR2: SGHRS and YFSETQ. Trimming took 0 bases from V and 8 from J, leaving 9 bases between them. The CDR3, as DNA: TGCGCCAGCAGCTTGGATGGGGAGTCCAACGTCCTGACTTTC. This gives the protein CASSLDGESNVLTF.

This chain links TRBV27 with TRBJ1-2; TRBD1 matches at 8 bases. In germline, CDR1 is MNHEY, CDR2 SMNVEV (reference sequence). V dropped 5 bases and J dropped 7; count of bases not matched to a gene: 6. The CDR3 is made up of 13 amino acids. The CDR3 DNA is TGTGCCAGCAGTACCTCAGGGGGCCGTGGCTACACCTTC. The encoded protein is CASSTSGGRGYTF.

The rearrangement joins TRBV7-3 to TRBJ2-3; 8 nucleotides match TRBD2. The trim removed 1 base at V and 2 bases at J, leaving 2 bases unmatched. The CDR3 covers 15 residues. Per the germline V gene, CDR1 is SGHTA and CDR2 is FQGTGA. The CDR3 coding sequence is TGTGCCAGCAGCTTAATAGCGGGGTACACAGATACGCAGTATTTT. This codes for CASSLIAGYTDTQYF.

This clone has just one count. The chain carries TRBV25-1 and TRBJ1-2, with D perhaps TRBD1 (5 bases). The germline V and J ends were trimmed by 3 bases and 6 bases, with 11 bases remaining between them. Germline loops: CDR1 MGHDK, CDR2 SYGVNS. CDR3 size: 13 residues. This CDR3 reads CASSDRRGNGYTF. Written as DNA, the CDR3 is TGTGCCAGCAGTGACAGGCGGGGGAATGGCTACACCTTC.

The rearrangement joins TRBV4-2 to TRBJ2-1; 7 bases are shared with TRBD1. CDR3 length: 16 amino acids. CDR1 LGHNA and CDR2 YNFKEQ come from the germline V gene. V trimming: 2 bases; J trimming: 0 bases; junction bases outside the gene matches: 4. CDR3 in DNA: TGTGCCAGCAGCCAACCGGACAGGAGCTCCTACAATGAGCAGTTCTTC. Its protein is CASSQPDRSSYNEQFF.

The V call is TRBV6-5, the J call TRBJ2-4, with TRBD2 identical over 9 bases. V shed 6 bases, J shed 9 bases, and the junction held 9 bases outside the gene matches. CDR3 length equals 14 residues. Germline-derived CDR1 and CDR2 are MNHEY and SVGAGI. This chain's CDR3 is CASSGTSIHGIQYF. The CDR3 DNA follows: TGTGCCAGCAGCGGGACTAGCATTCACGGCATTCAGTACTTC.

V usage is TRBV27 and J usage is TRBJ1-1; 7 positions agree with TRBD1. Per the germline V gene, CDR1 is MNHEY and CDR2 is SMNVEV (reference sequence). The CDR3 contains 13 residues. The V and J ends lost 2 bases and 4 bases, in that order; junction bases with no gene match: 1. The CDR3, as DNA: TGTGCCAGCAGTTTAAGACAGGGCACTGAAGCTTTCTTT. Translating it yields CASSLRQGTEAFF.

This chain joins TRBV6-6 and TRBJ2-7, with 13 bases aligning to TRBD2. This CDR3 has 17 residues. Trimming took 5 bases from V and 3 from J; bases not matched to a gene: 10. CDR1 and CDR2 (germline): MNHNY, SVGAGI (reference sequence). CDR3 region: CASSRPGTSGTFYEQYF. The CDR3 DNA reads TGTGCCAGCAGTCGTCCCGGGACTAGCGGGACTTTCTACGAGCAGTACTTC.

CDR3 coding DNA: TGTGCCAGCAGCGGCGGGACTAGCGGGAGGTACAATGAGCAGTTCTTC. Amino acids: CASSGGTSGRYNEQFF. The J gene is TRBJ2-1, the V gene TRBV7-6, with 15 bases that match TRBD2. J lost 4 bases, V lost 5 bases, and 3 bases had no gene match. The germline V gene encodes CDR1 SGHVS and CDR2 FNYEAQ. The CDR3 is made up of 16 amino acids.

The V and J genes are TRBV21-1 and TRBJ2-7; the D call in the table, TRBD2, was not verified against the DNA. TRBV21-1 is noted as a pseudogene. The CDR3 has 17 residues. The CDR3 region is CASSKANCTLAILGQYF. The CDR3 DNA follows: TGTGCCAGCAGCAAAGCCAACTGCACTCTAGCTATCTTGGGGCAGTACTTC.

The genes are TRBV12-3 or TRBV12-4 and TRBJ2-7; perhaps TRBD2 as D (5 bases). V was shortened by 10 bases and J by 7 bases, with 17 bases between the two germline ends. This CDR3 is 12 amino acids long. The CDR3 loop is CATTREVGEQYF. Here the CDR3 DNA reads TGTGCCACCACCCGGGAAGTGGGTGAGCAGTACTTC.